What follows describes a single T cell receptor (beta chain). This clone is termed medium-sized (0.01 to 0.1%). This receptor's antigen is unknown. An end of the junction differs from the germline gene, which may be a read error. This sample was taken from a study of memory CD4+ T cells and cytomegalovirus serostatus (dated by TCRdb to the late 2010s). Context from the whole study: The 35 or so healthy Belgian adults in the cohort included 9 who were CMV seropositive and around 25 who were CMV seronegative. To replicate a published TCR-based CMV serostatus classifier, the researchers sequenced the CD4+ memory TCRbeta repertoires of a Belgian cohort whose cytomegalovirus serostatus was known.

Beyond this particular receptor, the publication reports: Of more than 150 previously reported CMV-associated TCRbeta sequences, some 73 appeared in the CD4+ memory repertoires, each in one to five individuals. Only CD4+CD45RO+ memory cells were sequenced, unlike the original study, which covered naive and memory CD4+ and CD8+ populations. For CMV serostatus prediction, a median bootstrapped AUC of approximately 0.95 was reached with the original framework, and a median bootstrapped AUC of around 0.9 was reached with a US-trained random forest. The original-framework classifier achieved a median bootstrapped AUC of roughly 0.95 with a 95% CI of 0.76-1.00 on the Belgian cohort. The results were read as suggesting that the CMV-associated TCR signature is, for the most part, present in the CD4+ memory repertoire.

Single viable CD3+CD4+CD8-CD45RO+ cells were sorted as memory CD4+ T cells on a FACSAria II. CMV serostatus was determined using a Roche Elecsys assay that detects serum IgG against CMV pp150, pp28, p38 and p52. After the samples were thawed, total CD4+ T cells were enriched through positive selection using CD4 magnetic microbeads. Samples originated from another study that specifically interrogated the CD4+ T cell memory repertoire. Peripheral blood mononuclear cells were isolated and cryopreserved according to standard operating procedures, and serum was stored at -80 degrees C. The staining relied on CD3-PerCP (BW264/56), CD4-APC (RPA-T4), CD45RO-PE (UCHT1) and CD8-Pacific Orange (3B5) antibodies, and Sytox blue was used to exclude non-viable cells. Genomic DNA was extracted from sorted cells with the Quick-DNA Microprep Kit. Amplification of TCRbeta DNA was done with the immunoSEQ hsTCRbeta kit, following the protocol from the manufacturer. An Illumina MiSeq instrument was used to sequence the TCRbeta libraries. Under the source paper's analysis protocol: After out-of-frame sequences were removed, 2 million to 2.5 million distinct TCRbeta sequences remained, averaging around 66,000 per individual. Each individual was scored according to the count of fewer than 200 previously reported CMV-associated TCRbeta sequences and the total productive distinct TCRbeta count. A beta-binomial model was reimplemented in Python, and scikit-learn random forests with default parameters were trained on data from the US cohort. Classifier performance on the Belgian cohort was summarized as median AUC with percentile confidence intervals over 10,000 bootstrap iterations. TCRdb limited this immuneACCESS table to in-frame rearrangements with V and J called. A share of clones is missing; checked studies link under half to unresolved V genes, and the rest is unexplained. Clonal size and the V and J genes are those of that table, whereas D and trimming came from the DNA. The sample profile shows approximately 60,000 clones; about 68% of them were found once. The ten largest clones add up to 2.6% of the sample.

Per the germline V gene, LGHNA is the CDR1 and YNFKEQ is the CDR2. Spanning cysteine to phenylalanine, the CDR3 consists of 15 amino acids. Only the CDR3 DNA stays, 45 bases, in frame from base 1. The clonotype was recovered from an adult in good health and CMV-seropositive. The sequencing input was memory CD4+ T cells from blood. Recombination joined TRBV4-2 with TRBJ1-1; 8 bases in between match TRBD1. The DNA sequence is given as TGTGCCAGCCGCCAGGGGGCGCGGGTGAACACTGAAGCTTTCTTT. This gives the protein CASRQGARVNTEAFF.